This TCR beta chain was identified during a study of Ad26.COV2.S vaccination and SARS-CoV-2 variants. Study information: The authors gave Ad26.COV2.S intramuscularly, either once or twice 56 days apart. Findings of the study overall: Vaccine and placebo recipients had similar non-spike TCR breadth.

A note on this clone: The antigen is unknown.

Sequenced by immunoSEQ multiplex PCR; TCRdb stores in-frame clones only, minus some. Seen here are about 350,000 clones, around 88% observed once, and the top ten hold over 8.5%. As to treatment: around 19 received Ad26.COV2.S at low or high dose, single or two shots; about five received placebo; per-sample allocation not given. Collection of samples fell on day 63 after the first vaccine or placebo injection. An adult aged 18-55 years in Boston served as the donor. Germline CDR1 and CDR2: SGDLS and YYNGEE. The CDR3 loop spans 13 amino acids. V was cut by 0 bases and J by 8 bases, with 11 bases left in between.

This receptor was obtained from a person between 18 and 65 years old who received the Ad26.COV2.S COVID-19 vaccine or a placebo. This sequence joins TRBV9 and TRBJ1-2; the D gene is possibly TRBD1 (5 bases). This material consisted of peripheral blood, taken in a trial of Ad26.COV2.S vaccine versus placebo. The CDR3 reads CASSVETGGGYTF. DNA of the CDR3: TGTGCCAGCAGCGTAGAAACAGGAGGAGGCTACACCTTC.